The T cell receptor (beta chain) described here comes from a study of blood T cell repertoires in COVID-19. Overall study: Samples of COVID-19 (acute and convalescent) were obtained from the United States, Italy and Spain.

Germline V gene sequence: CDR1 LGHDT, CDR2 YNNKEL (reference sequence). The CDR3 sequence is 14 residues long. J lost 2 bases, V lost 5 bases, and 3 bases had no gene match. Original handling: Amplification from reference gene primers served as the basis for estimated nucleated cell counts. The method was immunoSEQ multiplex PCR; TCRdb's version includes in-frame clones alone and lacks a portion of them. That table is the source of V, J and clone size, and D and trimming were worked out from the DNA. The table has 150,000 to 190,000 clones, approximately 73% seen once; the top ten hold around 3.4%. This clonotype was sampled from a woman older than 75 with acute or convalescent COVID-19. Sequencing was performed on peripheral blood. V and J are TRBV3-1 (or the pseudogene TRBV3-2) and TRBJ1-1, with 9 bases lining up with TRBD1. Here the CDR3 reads CASSLGQGNTEAFF. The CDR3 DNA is TGTGCCAGCAGCTTGGGACAGGGAAACACTGAAGCTTTCTTT.